This TCR beta chain stems from a study of blood T cell repertoires in COVID-19. Study in general: Donors in the United States, Italy and Spain gave samples during acute or convalescent COVID-19. PBMCs, B-cell-depleted T cells, or T cells provided the cDNA or gDNA that made up the material.

In the authors' methods: Estimated nucleated cell counts came from reference gene primer amplification. Data came from immunoSEQ multiplex PCR; TCRdb stores just in-frame clones and leaves some out. That table is the source of V, J and clone size, and D and trimming were worked out from the DNA. Here the sample spans about 40,000 clones, approximately 81% being singletons. V was shortened by 7 bases and J by 7 bases, with 32 bases between the two germline ends. The germline CDR1 and CDR2 sequences are SQVTM and ANQGSEA. The CDR3 extends over 18 amino acids. The sequencing input was peripheral blood. This TCR came from a woman in her seventies with acute or convalescent COVID-19. The genes are TRBV29-1 and TRBJ2-1; TRBD1 is a possible D gene (7 bases). Here the CDR3 reads CSGGTAITGTRRRNEQFF. The CDR3 bases are TGCAGCGGCGGGACAGCGATTACCGGGACCAGGAGAAGAAATGAGCAGTTCTTC.